This is a list of T cell receptor beta chains from one sample in a study of OX40 agonist ivuxolimab in advanced cancers. Some clones are missing from TCRdb's copy, which holds only in-frame ones; the method was immunoSEQ multiplex PCR. The sample consists of about 110,000 clones, around 93% of them appearing once. The source was CD4+ or CD8+ T cells sorted from blood, collected in a trial of the OX40 agonist ivuxolimab. The receptors here all came from an adult with an advanced solid tumor such as melanoma, head and neck, liver or kidney cancer. CDR3s leave out the opening cysteine and the closing phenylalanine or tryptophan.

J gene	V gene	CDR3 protein
TRBJ2-3	TRBV2	ASRGVDSLGYGTDTQY
TRBJ2-2	TRBV18	ASSPTSGELF
TRBJ2-1	TRBV6-1	ASSDPGLGGNEQF
TRBJ2-3	TRBV5-1	ASSADSTDTQY
TRBJ2-6	TRBV11-3	ASSDRQGAFGANVLT
TRBJ2-7	TRBV5-4	ASSLVRGGEQY
TRBJ2-7	TRBV6-1	ASSVGEDSYEQY
TRBJ1-4	TRBV5-1	ASSFLRGQYEKLF
TRBJ1-2	TRBV28	ASSLGTADNYGYT
TRBJ1-5	TRBV30	AWSVGGVYSNQPQH
TRBJ2-7	TRBV5-1	ASSLLAGVNEQY
TRBJ2-5	TRBV18	ASSWGRETQY